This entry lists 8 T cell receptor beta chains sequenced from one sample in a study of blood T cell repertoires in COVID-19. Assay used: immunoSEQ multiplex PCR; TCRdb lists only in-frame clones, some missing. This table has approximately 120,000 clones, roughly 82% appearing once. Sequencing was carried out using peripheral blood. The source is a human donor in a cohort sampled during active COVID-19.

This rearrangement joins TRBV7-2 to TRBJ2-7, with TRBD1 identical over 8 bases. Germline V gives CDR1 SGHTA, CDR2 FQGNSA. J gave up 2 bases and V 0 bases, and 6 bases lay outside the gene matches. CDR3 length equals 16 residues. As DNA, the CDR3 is TGTGCCAGCAGCTTAGCCGGGACAGGAGGCGCCTACGAGCAGTACTTC. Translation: CASSLAGTGGAYEQYF.

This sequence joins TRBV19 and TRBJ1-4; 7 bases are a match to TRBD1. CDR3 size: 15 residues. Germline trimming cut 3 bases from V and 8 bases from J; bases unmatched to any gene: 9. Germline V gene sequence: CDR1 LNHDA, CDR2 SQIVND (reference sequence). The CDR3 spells CASSIGNRGSEKLFF. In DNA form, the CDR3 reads TGTGCCAGTAGTATTGGGAACAGGGGCAGCGAAAAACTGTTTTTT. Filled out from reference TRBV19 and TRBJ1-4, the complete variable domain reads DGGITQSPKYLFRKEGQNVTLSCEQNLNHDAMYWYRQDPGQGLRLIYYSQIVNDFQKGDIAEGYSVSREKKESFPLTVTSAQKNPTAFYLCASSIGNRGSEKLFFGSGTQLSVL.

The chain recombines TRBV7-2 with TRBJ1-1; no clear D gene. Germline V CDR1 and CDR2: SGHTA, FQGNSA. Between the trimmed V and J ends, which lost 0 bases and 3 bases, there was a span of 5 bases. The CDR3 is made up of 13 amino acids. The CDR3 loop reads CASSLALHTEAFF. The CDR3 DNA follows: TGTGCCAGCAGCTTAGCACTCCACACTGAAGCTTTCTTT.

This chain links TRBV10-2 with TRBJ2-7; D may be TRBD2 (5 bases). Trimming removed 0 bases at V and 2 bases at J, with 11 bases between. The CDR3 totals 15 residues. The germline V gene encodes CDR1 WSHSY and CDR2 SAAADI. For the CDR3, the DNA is TGCGCCAGCAGTGAGTCTGGCGGAGGACCCTACGAGCAGTACTTC. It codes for CASSESGGGPYEQYF.

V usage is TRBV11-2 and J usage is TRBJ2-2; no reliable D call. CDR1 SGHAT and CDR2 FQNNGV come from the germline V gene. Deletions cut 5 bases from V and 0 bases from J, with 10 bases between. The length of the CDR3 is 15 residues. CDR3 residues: CASSPTTPNTGELFF. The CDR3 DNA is TGTGCCAGCAGCCCCACGACACCGAACACCGGGGAGCTGTTTTTT. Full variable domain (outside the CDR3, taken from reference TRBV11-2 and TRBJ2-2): EAGVAQSPRYKIIEKRQSVAFWCNPISGHATLYWYQQILGQGPKLLIQFQNNGVVDDSQLPKDRFSAERLKGVDSTLKIQPAKLEDSAVYLCASSPTTPNTGELFFGEGSRLTVL.

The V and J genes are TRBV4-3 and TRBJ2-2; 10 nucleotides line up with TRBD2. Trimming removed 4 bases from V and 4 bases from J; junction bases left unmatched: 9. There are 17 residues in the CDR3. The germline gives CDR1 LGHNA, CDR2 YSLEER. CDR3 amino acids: CASSRTRSGRATGELFF. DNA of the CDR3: TGCGCCAGCAGCCGGACGAGGAGCGGGAGGGCCACCGGGGAGCTGTTTTTT.

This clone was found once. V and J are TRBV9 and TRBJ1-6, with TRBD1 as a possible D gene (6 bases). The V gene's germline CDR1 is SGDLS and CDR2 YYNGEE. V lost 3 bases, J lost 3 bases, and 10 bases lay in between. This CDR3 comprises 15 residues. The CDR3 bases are TGTGCCAGCAGCGCGGGACACCTCTATAATTCACCCCTCCACTTT. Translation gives CASSAGHLYNSPLHF.

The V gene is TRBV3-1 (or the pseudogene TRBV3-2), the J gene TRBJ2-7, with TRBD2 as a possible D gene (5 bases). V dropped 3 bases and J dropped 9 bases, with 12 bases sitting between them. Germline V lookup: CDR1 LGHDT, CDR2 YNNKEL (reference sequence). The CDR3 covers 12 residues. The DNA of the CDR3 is TGTGCCAGCAGCCAGAAGAGGCTAGCGCAGTACTTC. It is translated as CASSQKRLAQYF.